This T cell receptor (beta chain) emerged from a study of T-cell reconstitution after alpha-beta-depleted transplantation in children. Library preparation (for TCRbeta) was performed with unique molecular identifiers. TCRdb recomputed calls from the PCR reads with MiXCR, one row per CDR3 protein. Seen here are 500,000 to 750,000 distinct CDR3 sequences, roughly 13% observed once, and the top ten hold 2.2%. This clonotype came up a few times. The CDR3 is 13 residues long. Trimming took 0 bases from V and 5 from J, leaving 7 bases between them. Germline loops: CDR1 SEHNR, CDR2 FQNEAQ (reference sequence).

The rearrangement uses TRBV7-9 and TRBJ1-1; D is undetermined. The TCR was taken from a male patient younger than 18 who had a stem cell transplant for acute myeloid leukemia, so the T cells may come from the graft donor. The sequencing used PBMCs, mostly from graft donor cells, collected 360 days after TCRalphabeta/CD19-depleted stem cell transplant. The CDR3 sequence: CASSLAWGTEAFF. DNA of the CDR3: TGTGCCAGCAGCTTAGCGTGGGGTACTGAAGCTTTCTTT.